The following is a T cell receptor beta chain sequence with its context. This specimen comes from a study of shared clonotypes between healthy human individuals. The protocol was immunoSEQ multiplex PCR, while the TCRdb copy is restricted to in-frame clones and leaves out a portion. This sample has over 95,000 clones, with around half found just once. The sequenced material came from PBMCs. The clonotype was recovered from a woman aged 40 to 55 in good health. Some clones in this sample may be carry-over from other donors' samples.

CDR3 region: CASSLARYEQYF. CDR3 nucleotides: TGTGCCAGCAGTCTAGCGCGGTACGAGCAGTACTTC. The chain joins TRBV2 to TRBJ2-7, with D possibly matching TRBD2 (6 bases). Trimming took off 5 bases at V and 4 bases at J, with 9 bases between the two ends. Looked up from germline, CDR1 is SNHLY and CDR2 is FYNNEI. The CDR3 is 12 residues long.